The clone carrying this T cell receptor (beta chain) turned up a few times. What it binds is not known. What was amplified from RNA transcripts were TCR beta CDR3 regions. Carried out on the TCR CDR3, a first-round RT-PCR used the HTBI primer set. MiXCR, run by TCRdb on the multiplex PCR reads, gives a single entry per CDR3 protein. The data contain about 400,000 distinct CDR3 sequences, about 15% of them singletons. This entry belongs to a study of T cells in Graves' hyperthyroidism and ophthalmopathy. On the study more broadly: Upon initial diagnosis and before any treatment, peripheral blood was collected.

Study results and caveats: Most clonotypes expanded in thyroid above 0.001 were likewise present in blood.

This clonotype was obtained from a woman aged 30 to 39 with Graves' hyperthyroidism. The sample comprised blood.

The chain's CDR3 is CASSQRAGAWETQYF. As DNA, the CDR3 is TGCGCCAGCAGCCAACGGGCAGGGGCTTGGGAGACCCAGTACTTC. The chain carries TRBV4-1 and TRBJ2-5; perhaps TRBD1 as D (6 bases). Germline lookup yields CDR1 MGHRA and CDR2 YSYEKL. The CDR3 totals 15 residues. The V end lost 2 bases, the J end lost 5 bases, and 15 bases lay between the germline ends.